This TCR beta chain was found in a study of memory CD4+ T cells and cytomegalovirus serostatus. Study summary: Healthy Belgian adult donors included roughly nine CMV-positive and 24 CMV-negative people.

Points on this clone: Its cognate antigen is unknown.

Notes on the study in general: About 40% of the roughly 150 known CMV-associated TCRbeta sequences appeared in CD4+ memory. The CMV-associated TCR signature appears largely within the CD4+ memory repertoire.

The sort gate was single viable CD3+CD4+CD8-CD45RO+ cells for memory CD4+ T cells. Donors' CMV status reflects serum IgG against pp150, pp28, p38, p52. The CDR3 loop spans 16 amino acids. V lost 3 bases and J lost 0, with 11 bases in between. CDR1 is LNHDA, CDR2 SQIVND, per germline (reference sequence). Sequencing was performed with immunoSEQ multiplex PCR; in TCRdb, only in-frame clones are kept and a portion is missing. The data show roughly 67,000 clones, with about 70% seen just once and approximately 4.5% held by the top ten. The sequence derives from an adult in good health and CMV-seropositive. The sample was memory CD4+ T cells from blood. This sequence joins TRBV19 and TRBJ1-4, with D perhaps TRBD1 (6 bases). The DNA of the CDR3 is TGTGCCAGTAGTATCTCGGGGGCGGCAACTAATGAAAAACTGTTTTTT. This codes for CASSISGAATNEKLFF. The full variable domain, with the rest looked up from reference TRBV19 and TRBJ1-4, is DGGITQSPKYLFRKEGQNVTLSCEQNLNHDAMYWYRQDPGQGLRLIYYSQIVNDFQKGDIAEGYSVSREKKESFPLTVTSAQKNPTAFYLCASSISGAATNEKLFFGSGTQLSVL.